These 32 T cell receptor beta chains share one sample of origin, sequenced in a study of blood T cell dynamics during melanoma immunotherapy. Time point described: week 3, after first cycle of checkpoint inhibitor. TCRdb's copy holds only in-frame clones and misses some; the assay was immunoSEQ multiplex PCR. The repertoire holds about 11,000 clones, with about 88% as singletons. Here the sequenced sample was blood, taken from a patient treated with checkpoint blockade. All receptors derive from a human donor with melanoma.

This clone has a handful of counts. The chain has TRBV6-5 and TRBJ1-1; the D is unclear. The CDR3 covers 14 residues. With 5 bases removed from V and 4 bases from J, the gap between germline ends came to 14 bases. CDR1 MNHEY and CDR2 SVGAGI come from the germline V gene. CDR3 coding DNA: TGTGCCAGCAGTACCCGCGGGGAGGGCACTGAAGCTTTCTTT. As protein: CASSTRGEGTEAFF.

This clone is a singleton in its sample. The chain uses TRBV5-1 and TRBJ1-6; D unresolved. This CDR3 region has 17 residues. V shed 2 bases and J shed 4 bases, with 16 bases lying between them. Germline assignment: CDR1 SGHRS and CDR2 YFSETQ. The CDR3 region is CASSFRDGVNYNSPLHF. CDR3 nucleotide sequence: TGCGCCAGCAGCTTCCGGGATGGGGTAAATTATAATTCACCCCTCCACTTT.

This clone was seen more than once but under ten times. The gene calls are TRBV5-1 and TRBJ2-2, with no clear D. Germline V gene data show CDR1 as SGHRS and CDR2 as YFSETQ. This CDR3 contains 13 residues. The V and J ends lost 4 bases and 3 bases respectively, with 7 bases between them. CDR3 loop: CASSLRDTGELFF. The CDR3, as DNA: TGCGCCAGCAGCCTAAGGGACACCGGGGAGCTGTTTTTT. Filled out from reference TRBV5-1 and TRBJ2-2, the complete variable domain reads KAGVTQTPRYLIKTRGQQVTLSCSPISGHRSVSWYQQTPGQGLQFLFEYFSETQRNKGNFPGRFSGRQFSNSRSEMNVSTLELGDSALYLCASSLRDTGELFFGEGSRLTVL.

The chain has TRBV30 and TRBJ2-3; 9 bases align to TRBD2. Trimming took 4 bases from V and 6 from J; bases not matched to a gene: 8. Germline lookup yields CDR1 GTSNPN and CDR2 SVGIG (reference sequence). The CDR3 length is 14 residues. The CDR3 loop reads CAWNAGGFVDTQYF. The CDR3 DNA sequence: TGTGCCTGGAACGCGGGGGGGTTCGTGGATACGCAGTATTTT.

This sequence joins TRBV7-2 and TRBJ2-1, with D possibly matching TRBD2 (5 bases). Trimming took off 3 bases at V and 8 bases at J, with 14 bases between the two ends. The CDR3 is 14 residues long. CDR1 and CDR2 from the germline V gene are SGHTA and FQGNSA. CDR3 in DNA: TGTGCCAGCAGCTTTCGATCGGGGTCCGATGAGCAGTTCTTC. Protein product: CASSFRSGSDEQFF.

V usage is TRBV6-5 and J usage is TRBJ1-3, with 7 bases fitting TRBD1. The CDR3 sequence is 14 residues long. The germline CDR1 and CDR2 sequences are MNHEY and SVGAGI. V lost 2 bases to trimming and J lost 6 bases; unmatched junction nucleotides: 4. The CDR3: CASSYGGTENTIYF. The CDR3 nucleotides are TGTGCCAGCAGTTACGGTGGGACAGAAAACACCATATATTTT.

V gene TRBV12-1 combines with J gene TRBJ2-3; TRBD2, the table's D call, was not compared with the DNA. TRBV12-1 counts as a pseudogene. The length of the CDR3 is 14 residues. CDR3 residues: CASSFGPGLRTQYF. CDR3 sequence (DNA): TGTGCCAGCAGCTTTGGCCCCGGACTCCGGACGCAGTATTTT.

The chain has TRBV11-2 and TRBJ1-2; maybe TRBD1 (6 bases). The V gene lost 3 bases and the J gene lost 4 bases, with 9 bases spanning the gap. The germline gives CDR1 SGHAT, CDR2 FQNNGV. CDR3 length equals 13 residues. In DNA form, the CDR3 reads TGTGCCAGCAGCTTCGACAGGACCTATGGCTACACCTTC. Translating it yields CASSFDRTYGYTF.

J is TRBJ1-2 and V is TRBV11-3; the D gene is possibly TRBD1 (5 bases). Looked up from germline, CDR1 is SGHNT and CDR2 is YENEEA. Trimming took 4 bases from V and 8 from J, leaving 23 bases between them. CDR3 length: 16 residues. In nucleotides, the CDR3 is TGTGCCAGCAGCTCTCTCGTCTCAGGGACCCATCGGGGCTACACCTTC. Protein sequence: CASSSLVSGTHRGYTF.

The V and J genes are TRBV10-3 and TRBJ1-1, with 9 bases fitting TRBD1. Germline values: CDR1 ENHRY, CDR2 SYGVKD. V lost 0 bases, J lost 1 base, and 6 bases stayed unmatched. CDR3 length equals 17 residues. CDR3 nucleotides: TGTGCCATCAGTGAGTCCCGGGACAGGGTTCGGAACACTGAAGCTTTCTTT. It encodes CAISESRDRVRNTEAFF.

The rearrangement uses TRBV30 and TRBJ2-3; D is uncertain. Trimming removed 5 bases from V and 2 bases from J, with 5 bases in between. CDR1 is GTSNPN, CDR2 SVGIG, per germline (reference sequence). The CDR3 length is 11 residues. The CDR3 loop reads CAWWATDTQYF. In nucleotides, the CDR3 is TGTGCCTGGTGGGCCACAGATACGCAGTATTTT.

The chain is built from TRBV28 and TRBJ1-2, with D uncertain. From germline, CDR1 is MDHEN and CDR2 SYDVKM. This CDR3 contains 12 residues. The ends were cut back, 7 bases at V and 8 bases at J, with 14 bases in the middle. The chain's CDR3 is CASTKAARGYTF. CDR3 coding DNA: TGTGCCAGCACTAAGGCAGCACGGGGCTACACCTTC.

The chain recombines TRBV25-1 with TRBJ2-5; tentatively, D is TRBD1 (6 bases). The J call may be mistaken, given a closer DNA end match to TRBJ2-7. CDR1 is MGHDK and CDR2 is SYGVNS in the germline V gene. This CDR3 region has 11 residues. The CDR3 DNA is TGTGCCAGGAGCAGGGGTAACGAGCAGTACTTC. This encodes CARSRGNEQYF.

The gene calls are TRBV11-2 and TRBJ2-2, with 8 bases that match TRBD1. This CDR3 region has 16 residues. Germline V lookup: CDR1 SGHAT, CDR2 FQNNGV. V trimming: 5 bases; J trimming: 4 bases; junction bases outside the gene matches: 9. The CDR3 DNA reads as TGTGCCAGCAGCGAACCGGGACAGGAGTTCACCGGGGAGCTGTTTTTT. It yields the protein CASSEPGQEFTGELFF.

V usage is TRBV7-6 and J usage is TRBJ2-7; a possible D gene is TRBD1 (6 bases). CDR1 SGHVS and CDR2 FNYEAQ come from the germline V gene. The CDR3 is 17 amino acids. The V end lost 4 bases, the J end lost 3 bases, and 22 bases lay between the germline ends. CDR3 residues: CASSSIITGHAHYEQYF. CDR3 DNA: TGTGCCAGCAGCTCAATTATTACGGGACATGCACACTACGAGCAGTACTTC.

The V gene is TRBV11-3, the J gene TRBJ2-2; tentatively, D is TRBD1 (6 bases). This CDR3 spans 13 amino acids. Deletions cut 3 bases from V and 6 bases from J, with 8 bases between. Germline CDR1 reads SGHNT; CDR2 reads YENEEA. CDR3 sequence: CASSFEGAGELFF. CDR3 nucleotide sequence: TGTGCCAGCAGCTTCGAGGGGGCCGGGGAGCTGTTTTTT.

V is TRBV5-1 and J is TRBJ2-5, with D hard to call. Trimming took off 7 bases at V and 7 bases at J, with 26 bases between the two ends. The CDR3 length is 16 residues. CDR1 and CDR2 from the germline V gene are SGHRS and YFSETQ. CDR3 coding DNA: TGCGCCAGCCGCCTGGTGGGCGGCCCGTCTGATGGGACCCAGTACTTC. This encodes CASRLVGGPSDGTQYF.

As DNA, the CDR3 is TGCGCCAGCAGTCAATTGGGGACTAGCGGGGGGAGCTCCTACGAGCAGTACTTC. Translated, it gives CASSQLGTSGGSSYEQYF. The chain is built from TRBV23-1 and TRBJ2-5; 15 bases are shared with TRBD2. The J call could be wrong; TRBJ2-7 is a better fit for the DNA end. TRBV23-1 qualifies as an ORF whose function is uncertain. The CDR3 is made up of 18 amino acids.

This clone is labeled as medium-sized. The V and J genes are TRBV29-1 and TRBJ2-2; D is uncertain. CDR1 and CDR2 from the germline V gene are SQVTM and ANQGSEA. Trimming removed 6 bases at V and 8 bases at J, with 16 bases between. The CDR3 spans 13 residues. In DNA, the CDR3 is TGCAGCGTCTTCGGTCCTCTCGGGGGGGAGCTGTTTTTT. Translated, it gives CSVFGPLGGELFF.

In this sample, this clone turned up once. V gene TRBV7-2 combines with J gene TRBJ1-5; no clear D gene. Germline-derived CDR1 and CDR2 are SGHTA and FQGNSA. V was shortened by 1 base and J by 8 bases, with 6 bases between the two germline ends. This CDR3 has 12 residues. CDR3 in amino acids: CASSLGGEPQHF. The CDR3, as DNA: TGTGCCAGCAGCTTAGGCGGAGAGCCCCAGCATTTT.

This chain connects TRBV9 to TRBJ2-1; 10 bases are a match to TRBD2. This CDR3 comprises 19 residues. V was pared by 3 bases and J by 6 bases, with 18 bases of the junction left unmatched. Germline CDR1 is SGDLS and CDR2 is YYNGEE. Here the CDR3 reads CASSASLGVAGGRSNEQFF. CDR3 coding DNA: TGTGCCAGCAGCGCCTCCCTGGGGGTAGCGGGGGGCAGATCCAATGAGCAGTTCTTC.

The CDR3 DNA sequence: TGCGCCAGCAGCTCGGGACTAGCGGGGACAGATACGCAGTATTTT. This sequence encodes CASSSGLAGTDTQYF. The V gene is TRBV5-1, the J gene TRBJ2-3; 13 nucleotides line up with TRBD2. The trim removed 3 bases at V and 3 bases at J, leaving 1 base unmatched. CDR3 length: 15 amino acids. CDR1 is SGHRS and CDR2 is YFSETQ in the germline V gene.

This clone was found a few times. The V and J genes are TRBV2 and TRBJ2-2; possibly TRBD2 for D (6 bases). CDR1 is SNHLY and CDR2 is FYNNEI in the germline V gene. V lost 10 bases to trimming and J lost 6 bases, with 15 bases between them. There are 13 residues in the CDR3. CDR3 protein: CAKQVGEAGELFF. CDR3 sequence (DNA): TGTGCCAAACAGGTGGGGGAGGCCGGGGAGCTGTTTTTT.

This chain links TRBV4-2 with TRBJ1-3, with unresolved D. The CDR3 loop spans 16 amino acids. Germline values: CDR1 LGHNA, CDR2 YNFKEQ. Deletions cut 1 base from V and 0 bases from J, with 10 bases between. CDR3 in amino acids: CASSQAESFSGNTIYF. The CDR3 DNA sequence: TGTGCCAGCAGCCAAGCTGAGTCTTTCTCTGGAAACACCATATATTTT.

This chain uses TRBV6-4 with TRBJ2-6; a weak D match, TRBD2 (5 bases). Germline-derived CDR1 and CDR2 are MRHNA and SNTAGT. The CDR3 spans 15 residues. Trimming cost V 5 bases and J 4 bases, with 12 bases left between them. The CDR3 loop is CASSPEGSGANVLTF. The CDR3, as DNA: TGTGCCAGCAGTCCCGAGGGTTCCGGGGCCAACGTCCTGACTTTC.

V gene TRBV5-1 combines with J gene TRBJ1-5; 10 bases agree with TRBD1. J lost 5 bases, V lost 4 bases, and 6 bases had no gene match. The length of the CDR3 is 15 residues. Germline V CDR1 and CDR2: SGHRS, YFSETQ. The CDR3 region is CASSPGTGADQPQHF. CDR3 sequence (DNA): TGCGCCAGCAGCCCTGGGACAGGGGCTGATCAGCCCCAGCATTTT.

Only one count was recorded for this clone. Written as DNA, the CDR3 is TGTGCCAGCAGCAAAACTAGCGGGGGAAACAATGAGCAGTTCTTC. It yields the protein CASSKTSGGNNEQFF. The V call is TRBV27, the J call TRBJ2-1, with TRBD2 identical over 11 bases. The CDR3 length is 15 residues. J was trimmed by 5 bases and V by 6 bases; bases with no gene match: 6. Germline loops: CDR1 MNHEY, CDR2 SMNVEV (reference sequence).

The chain uses TRBV6-1 and TRBJ1-5; possible D gene TRBD1, 5 bases. V lost 3 bases to trimming and J lost 1 base, with 10 bases between them. The germline CDR1 and CDR2 sequences are MNHNS and SASEGT. The CDR3 is 15 amino acids. The CDR3 DNA reads TGTGCCAGCAGTGAGAGGCCAGGGAGCAATCAGCCCCAGCATTTT. Translating it yields CASSERPGSNQPQHF.

The V and J genes are TRBV5-8 and TRBJ2-7, with 11 positions matching TRBD1. CDR3 length: 15 residues. After removal of 3 bases from V and 2 bases from J, the junction contained 4 bases not matched to a gene. The V gene's germline CDR1 is SGHTS and CDR2 YDEGEE. Here the CDR3 reads CASSWQGQGAYEQYF. Written as DNA, the CDR3 is TGTGCCAGCAGCTGGCAGGGACAGGGGGCCTACGAGCAGTACTTC.

This clone has just one count. The rearrangement uses TRBV11-1 and TRBJ1-2, with D possibly TRBD1 on 5 matching bases. This CDR3 has 16 amino acids. Trimming stripped 5 bases from V and 5 bases from J, with 21 bases between. Per germline, CDR1 SGHAT and CDR2 FQDESV (reference sequence). CDR3 DNA sequence: TGTGCCAGCAGCCTAGGGGCCGGAGGGCCACGGTATGGCTACACCTTC. It codes for CASSLGAGGPRYGYTF.

The chain uses TRBV9 and TRBJ1-3, with D tentatively TRBD1 (5 bases). With 3 bases removed from V and 0 bases from J, the gap between germline ends came to 10 bases. Germline V CDR1 and CDR2: SGDLS, YYNGEE. This CDR3 has 15 amino acids. The CDR3 spells CASSAGPISGNTIYF. The CDR3 bases are TGTGCCAGCAGCGCGGGACCTATCTCTGGAAACACCATATATTTT.

The chain couples TRBV19 to TRBJ1-1; unclear D gene. The germline CDR1 and CDR2 sequences are LNHDA and SQIVND (reference sequence). With 9 bases removed from V and 1 base from J, the gap between germline ends came to 12 bases. The CDR3 sequence is 13 residues long. CDR3 nucleotide sequence: TGTGCCAGCGATAGCGGAGAGAACACTGAAGCTTTCTTT. Its protein product is CASDSGENTEAFF.